One sample yielded the 29 T cell receptor beta chains listed below, sequenced in a study of pediatric ulcerative colitis. This table comes from immunoSEQ multiplex PCR, and its TCRdb copy is limited to in-frame clones, with some not included. Counted here are 13,000 to 15,000 clones, approximately 90% occurring once; the ten biggest clones make up 0.98%. Sample: blood. Receptors originate from a boy between 10 and 17 years old with moderate ulcerative colitis.

The chain joins TRBV19 to TRBJ2-7; TRBD2 matches 12 bases. The CDR3 extends over 18 amino acids. CDR1 LNHDA and CDR2 SQIVND come from the germline V gene (reference sequence). Trimming took 2 bases from V and 2 from J; bases not matched to a gene: 10. The CDR3 spells CASSIYPSGGAGTYEQYF. CDR3 bases: TGTGCCAGTAGTATATATCCTAGCGGGGGGGCCGGAACCTACGAGCAGTACTTC.

Concerning this clone itself: An end of the junction differs from the germline gene, which may be a read error. The chain has TRBV5-1 and TRBJ2-1; D might be TRBD2 (6 bases). Germline CDR1 and CDR2: SGHRS and YFSETQ. CDR3 length: 15 residues. The CDR3 sequence: CASRLGLGGVHEQFF. In DNA, the CDR3 is TGCGCCAGCAGGTTGGGGCTAGGCGGGGTACATGAGCAGTTCTTC.

As regards this clone: The limits of the CDR3 on the DNA are not certain, so only TCRdb's listed CDR3 is given. The chain employs TRBV5-1 and TRBJ2-7; the table gives TRBD1 as D, unverified against the DNA. The CDR3 is 15 amino acids in total, end residues counted. Germline-derived CDR1 and CDR2 are SGHRS and YFSETQ. The CDR3 loop reads CASSSSGQGAYEQYF.

V gene TRBV9 combines with J gene TRBJ2-7; 11 bases map to TRBD2. This CDR3 has 14 residues. After removal of 4 bases from V and 7 bases from J, the junction contained 7 bases not matched to a gene. Germline CDR1 is SGDLS and CDR2 is YYNGEE. CDR3 amino acids: CASSPGLAALEQYF. The CDR3 nucleotides are TGTGCCAGCAGCCCGGGACTAGCGGCGTTGGAGCAGTACTTC.

The chain joins TRBV19 to TRBJ1-5; D call uncertain. The CDR3 spans 14 residues. Per the germline V gene, CDR1 is LNHDA and CDR2 is SQIVND (reference sequence). V was pared by 5 bases and J by 2 bases, with 10 bases between. The CDR3 bases are TGTGCCAGTAGTCCAGAGAGGGGCAATCAGCCCCAGCATTTT. As protein: CASSPERGNQPQHF.

V gene TRBV27 combines with J gene TRBJ2-2; D ambiguous. The CDR3 covers 14 residues. Between the trimmed V and J ends, which lost 0 bases and 6 bases, there was a span of 8 bases. Germline loops: CDR1 MNHEY, CDR2 SMNVEV (reference sequence). In DNA, the CDR3 is TGTGCCAGCAGTTTATCAGTTCCCGCCGGGGAGCTGTTTTTT. The encoded protein is CASSLSVPAGELFF.

The chain has TRBV5-1 and TRBJ2-1; unclear D gene. Germline V gives CDR1 SGHRS, CDR2 YFSETQ. The length of the CDR3 is 16 residues. The V end lost 1 base, the J end lost 7 bases, and 18 bases lay between the germline ends. CDR3 DNA: TGCGCCAGCAGCTTGAATTCTTGGGCCCTGGGGAATGAGCAGTTCTTC. Translated, it gives CASSLNSWALGNEQFF.

This chain connects TRBV5-5 to TRBJ2-7, with D possibly matching TRBD1 (6 bases). This CDR3 is built from 16 residues. In germline, CDR1 is SGHKS, CDR2 YYEKEE (reference sequence). Between the trimmed V and J ends, which lost 0 bases and 6 bases, there was a span of 19 bases. CDR3 DNA sequence: TGTGCCAGCAGCTTGGACCACAGGGCAGTCTCGGGCGAGCAGTACTTC. It specifies CASSLDHRAVSGEQYF.

The chain employs TRBV2 and TRBJ2-5, with 7 bases that match TRBD2. The CDR3 sequence is 13 residues long. Germline values: CDR1 SNHLY, CDR2 FYNNEI. V shed 7 bases and J 4 bases; nucleotides not matched to a gene: 6. The CDR3 sequence: CASTERDRETQYF. DNA of the CDR3: TGTGCCAGCACAGAGCGGGACCGAGAGACCCAGTACTTC. The whole variable domain, filled in from reference TRBV2 and TRBJ2-5, reads EPEVTQTPSHQVTQMGQEVILRCVPISNHLYFYWYRQILGQKVEFLVSFYNNEISEKSEIFDDQFSVERPDGSNFTLKIRSTKLEDSAMYFCASTERDRETQYFGPGTRLLVL.

This sequence joins TRBV15 and TRBJ2-1, with 8 bases identical to TRBD1. Per germline, CDR1 LNHNV and CDR2 YYDKDF (reference sequence). CDR3 size: 16 residues. J was trimmed by 5 bases and V by 2 bases; bases with no gene match: 8. DNA of the CDR3: TGTGCCACCAGCAGAACTCCCGGGACAGGTGACAATGAGCAGTTCTTC. Translated, it gives CATSRTPGTGDNEQFF.

This clone has just one count. The J gene is TRBJ1-4, the V gene TRBV27, with 8 bases fitting TRBD1. There are 14 residues in the CDR3. J gave up 8 bases and V 8 bases, and 10 bases lay outside the gene matches. Germline lookup yields CDR1 MNHEY and CDR2 SMNVEV (reference sequence). The chain's CDR3 is CASGLTGAREKLFF. CDR3 DNA: TGTGCCAGCGGCCTGACAGGGGCTAGGGAAAAACTGTTTTTT.

The chain has TRBV6-6 and TRBJ1-2; D perhaps matches TRBD1 (5 bases). The CDR3 is 14 residues long. CDR1 is MNHNY and CDR2 is SVGAGI in the germline V gene (reference sequence). V was shortened by 3 bases and J by 3 bases, with 11 bases between the two germline ends. The CDR3 sequence: CASSYSMGDYGYTF. CDR3 DNA: TGTGCCAGCAGTTATTCAATGGGGGACTATGGCTACACCTTC.

The chain links TRBV6-1 to TRBJ1-3, with no clear D. Trimming took 8 bases from V and 1 from J, leaving 12 bases between them. Germline V gene lookup returns CDR1 MNHNS and CDR2 SASEGT. The CDR3 has 14 residues. CDR3 DNA: TGTGCCAGCTCATTGAGAGGGTCTGGAAACACCATATATTTT. Its translation is CASSLRGSGNTIYF.

The CDR3 coding sequence is TGTGCCAGCAGTTTAAGTCAGCGGGGGGGGACCTACAATGAGCAGTTCTTC. Protein: CASSLSQRGGTYNEQFF. This chain uses TRBV27 with TRBJ2-1; 10 bases align to TRBD2. Looked up from germline, CDR1 is MNHEY and CDR2 is SMNVEV (reference sequence). CDR3 length: 17 amino acids. With 2 bases clipped from V and 2 bases from J, the junction kept 6 bases outside the gene matches.

The chain couples TRBV4-2 to TRBJ2-7; the match to TRBD2 covers 10 bases. Germline V gene sequence: CDR1 LGHNA, CDR2 YNFKEQ. Trimming cost V 3 bases and J 3 bases; bases outside gene matches: 20. CDR3 length: 20 amino acids. CDR3 in amino acids: CASSQKYTRRLAGEFYEQYF. The DNA for the CDR3 is TGTGCCAGCAGCCAGAAGTATACCCGGAGGCTAGCGGGGGAGTTCTACGAGCAGTACTTC.

This chain links TRBV2 with TRBJ2-5; D unresolved. Trimming left V 7 bases short and J 5 bases short, with 17 bases between. The CDR3 extends over 14 amino acids. CDR1 is SNHLY, CDR2 FYNNEI, per germline. The CDR3, as DNA: TGTGCCAGCACGTTCTTAGTCCATGGGGAGACCCAGTACTTC. Its translation: CASTFLVHGETQYF.

This chain joins TRBV7-8 and TRBJ1-5, with D uncertain. CDR1 is SGHVS, CDR2 FQNEAQ, per germline. The germline V and J ends were trimmed by 0 bases and 4 bases, with 16 bases remaining between them. The CDR3 spans 17 residues. The CDR3 DNA reads TGTGCCAGCAGCTTAGCGCGAGACTACCGGATAAATCAGCCCCAGCATTTT. Protein product: CASSLARDYRINQPQHF.

The chain has TRBV7-2 and TRBJ1-1, with unresolved D. Per germline, CDR1 SGHTA and CDR2 FQGNSA. There are 12 residues in the CDR3. V lost 1 base and J lost 4, with 4 bases in between. Here the CDR3 reads CASSLGATEAFF. Here the CDR3 DNA reads TGTGCCAGCAGCTTAGGGGCCACTGAAGCTTTCTTT. The full variable domain, in which reference TRBV7-2 and TRBJ1-1 provide the parts outside the CDR3, is GAGVSQSPSNKVTEKGKDVELRCDPISGHTALYWYRQSLGQGLEFLIYFQGNSAPDKSGLPSDRFSAERTGGSVSTLTIQRTQQEDSAVYLCASSLGATEAFFGQGTRLTVV.

The chain is built from TRBV25-1 and TRBJ1-2; maybe TRBD1 (5 bases). V lost 1 base and J 4 bases, leaving 16 bases between the germline ends. The CDR3 extends over 16 amino acids. CDR1 is MGHDK, CDR2 SYGVNS, per germline. In nucleotides, the CDR3 is TGTGCCAGCAGTGAATTACAAGGGGCCCCGTCCTATGGCTACACCTTC. As protein: CASSELQGAPSYGYTF.

DNA for the CDR3: TGTGCCAGCACTTCCCGGGACAGCGGCACTGAAGCTTTCTTT. Residues: CASTSRDSGTEAFF. J is TRBJ1-1 and V is TRBV2, with 7 nucleotides matching TRBD1. Trimming cost V 7 bases and J 4 bases; bases outside gene matches: 9. Germline assignment: CDR1 SNHLY and CDR2 FYNNEI. This CDR3 has 14 residues.

This clone has just a few counts. V is TRBV7-3 and J is TRBJ1-1; the D gene is possibly TRBD1 (5 bases). The CDR3 runs 14 residues. Between the trimmed V and J ends, which lost 4 bases and 1 base, there was a span of 10 bases. Germline values: CDR1 SGHTA, CDR2 FQGTGA. For the CDR3, the DNA is TGTGCCAGCAGCTCTCGGGGGACGAACACTGAAGCTTTCTTT. Residues: CASSSRGTNTEAFF.

V gene TRBV11-3 combines with J gene TRBJ2-1; no firm D call. V lost 5 bases to trimming and J lost 0 bases, with 8 bases between them. Germline V gene data show CDR1 as SGHNT and CDR2 as YENEEA. The CDR3 runs to 14 residues. In DNA, the CDR3 is TGTGCCAGCAGCAAACACGACTCCTACAATGAGCAGTTCTTC. This sequence encodes CASSKHDSYNEQFF. Supplemented by reference TRBV11-3 and TRBJ2-1, the full variable domain reads EAGVVQSPRYKIIEKKQPVAFWCNPISGHNTLYWYLQNLGQGPELLIRYENEEAVDDSQLPKDRFSAERLKGVDSTLKIQPAELGDSAVYLCASSKHDSYNEQFFGPGTRLTVL.

The gene calls are TRBV11-2 and TRBJ2-1; D is uncertain. The CDR3 is 13 amino acids. V lost 0 bases and J lost 6, with 6 bases in between. Looked up from germline, CDR1 is SGHAT and CDR2 is FQNNGV. CDR3 DNA: TGTGCCAGCAGCTTAGAGGAGAGCAATGAGCAGTTCTTC. Amino acids: CASSLEESNEQFF.

This sequence joins TRBV7-9 and TRBJ2-2; D gene ambiguous. V was trimmed by 8 bases and J by 0 bases, leaving 16 bases between them. CDR1 is SEHNR and CDR2 is FQNEAQ in the germline V gene (reference sequence). The length of the CDR3 is 16 residues. DNA for the CDR3: TGTGCCAGCGGAGCCCAGAGGTTTACGAACACCGGGGAGCTGTTTTTT. The encoded protein is CASGAQRFTNTGELFF. The variable domain in full, with the rest retrieved from reference TRBV7-9 and TRBJ2-2, is DTGVSQNPRHKITKRGQNVTFRCDPISEHNRLYWYRQTLGQGPEFLTYFQNEAQLEKSRLLSDRFSAERPKGSFSTLEIQRTEQGDSAMYLCASGAQRFTNTGELFFGEGSRLTVL.

The chain uses TRBV28 and TRBJ1-5; tentative D call: TRBD1 (6 bases). V lost 5 bases to trimming and J lost 7 bases, with 18 bases between them. The CDR3 is 15 amino acids. Germline assignment: CDR1 MDHEN and CDR2 SYDVKM. CDR3 nucleotide sequence: TGTGCCAGCAGTGACCAACAGGGTAATTTCCAGCCCCAGCATTTT. Amino acid sequence: CASSDQQGNFQPQHF.

The chain combines TRBV19 with TRBJ2-7; 9 nucleotides align to TRBD1. Trimming cost V 5 bases and J 5 bases; bases outside gene matches: 10. The germline V gene encodes CDR1 LNHDA and CDR2 SQIVND (reference sequence). The CDR3 runs 15 residues. CDR3 protein: CASSRVGTGKDEQYF. CDR3 in DNA: TGTGCCAGTAGTCGGGTTGGGACAGGGAAAGACGAGCAGTACTTC. The whole variable domain, remainder taken from reference TRBV19 and TRBJ2-7, is DGGITQSPKYLFRKEGQNVTLSCEQNLNHDAMYWYRQDPGQGLRLIYYSQIVNDFQKGDIAEGYSVSREKKESFPLTVTSAQKNPTAFYLCASSRVGTGKDEQYFGPGTRLTVT.

The CDR3 loop is CASSFTGLAGSSSYNEQFF. The CDR3, as DNA: TGTGCCAGCAGTTTTACGGGACTAGCGGGGTCTAGCTCCTACAATGAGCAGTTCTTC. The V call is TRBV27, the J call TRBJ2-1, with 13 bases that match TRBD2. Trimming took 3 bases from V and 0 from J; bases not matched to a gene: 8. Germline V CDR1 and CDR2: MNHEY, SMNVEV (reference sequence). The CDR3 totals 19 residues.

This rearrangement joins TRBV7-7 to TRBJ2-1, with TRBD2 matching 8 bases. J lost 4 bases, V lost 5 bases, and 10 bases had no gene match. The CDR3 has 16 residues. The germline V gene encodes CDR1 SSHAT and CDR2 FNYEAQ (reference sequence). CDR3 loop: CASSLVSGGSYNEQFF. The CDR3 nucleotides are TGTGCCAGCAGCCTGGTCTCGGGGGGGTCTTACAATGAGCAGTTCTTC. The full variable domain, its missing parts supplied by reference TRBV7-7 and TRBJ2-1, is GAGVSQSPRYKVTKRGQDVTLRCDPISSHATLYWYQQALGQGPEFLTYFNYEAQPDKSGLPSDRFSAERPEGSISTLTIQRTEQRDSAMYRCASSLVSGGSYNEQFFGPGTRLTVL.

The rearrangement uses TRBV5-1 and TRBJ2-7; D remains ambiguous. Trimming stripped 3 bases from V and 6 bases from J, with 19 bases between. The CDR3 runs to 15 residues. Germline V gives CDR1 SGHRS, CDR2 YFSETQ. Here the CDR3 DNA reads TGCGCCAGCAGCTCGGAAGAAGCAAATCTACGCGAGCAGTACTTC. Translation: CASSSEEANLREQYF.